The 30 T cell receptor beta chains below were found in one sample sequenced in a study of regulatory T cells in long-lasting Graves disease (dated by TCRdb to the early 2020s). The time point label for this specimen denotes: newly diagnosed GD, antithyroid drugs for less than 3 months. For both TCR sequencing and RNA sequencing, RNA was extracted from PBMCs in TRIzol. Library construction relied on multiplex PCR. The run used an Illumina HiSeq 4000. CDR3 regions were amplified by Arm-PCR with iRepertoire HTBI primers to construct TCR beta libraries. TCRdb cleaned the public reads at Q25 with fastp, built clones with MiXCR and kept in-frame beta chains. Identical CDR3 protein sequences are pooled into one entry, listed with their most common genes and DNA. This sample holds approximately 310,000 distinct CDR3 sequences; about 18% were observed only once. About 39% of the sample comes from the top ten.

The starting material was peripheral blood mononuclear cells (PBMCs), obtained at new diagnosis, from a patient treated with antithyroid drugs. These receptors all stem from a female donor with Graves disease.

The chain recombines TRBV28 with TRBJ2-2; tentatively, D is TRBD1 (6 bases). The CDR3 runs to 15 residues. CDR1 and CDR2 (germline): MDHEN, SYDVKM. V lost 1 base and J 7 bases, leaving 13 bases between the germline ends. CDR3 amino acids: CASSLSGEGGGELFF. CDR3 nucleotide sequence: TGTGCCAGCAGTTTATCCGGAGAAGGGGGCGGGGAGCTGTTTTTT.

The genes are TRBV2 and TRBJ1-2; no firm D call. Trimming shortened V by 8 bases and J by 0 bases, and 4 bases separated the two germline ends. CDR3 length equals 11 residues. Looked up from germline, CDR1 is SNHLY and CDR2 is FYNNEI. The CDR3, as DNA: TGTGCCAGCGCAGCTAACTATGGCTACACCTTC. Amino acid sequence: CASAANYGYTF.

The chain employs TRBV2 and TRBJ2-4; D is perhaps TRBD1 (6 bases). Germline V lookup: CDR1 SNHLY, CDR2 FYNNEI. V lost 4 bases and J lost 7, with 14 bases in between. The CDR3 is 14 residues long. This CDR3 reads CASSGGGGENIQYF. Written as DNA, the CDR3 is TGTGCCAGCAGTGGAGGGGGTGGTGAGAACATTCAGTACTTC.

The chain combines TRBV12-3 or TRBV12-4 with TRBJ2-1, with 11 bases that match TRBD2. With V trimmed by 5 bases and J by 15 bases, 9 bases remained unmatched. The CDR3 has 13 residues. The CDR3 region has the DNA TGTGCCAGCAGTCCAGAACTAGCGGGAGAGTTGTTCTTC. Translated, it gives CASSPELAGELFF.

Regarding this clonotype: Since a much larger clone is just one base distant, this may be a read error. V and J are TRBV12-3 or TRBV12-4 and TRBJ2-3; tentatively, D is TRBD1 or TRBD2 (5 bases each). Trimming removed 8 bases from V and 1 base from J, with 10 bases in between. The CDR3 runs 13 residues. The CDR3, as DNA: TGTGCCAGCGGGGACGGGGGCACAGATACGCAGTATTTT. Protein: CASGDGGTDTQYF.

In regard to this clonotype: A much bigger clone sits one base away, suggesting this may be a read error. The rearrangement joins TRBV20-1 to TRBJ2-1, with a possible D match to TRBD2 (5 bases). The germline V gene encodes CDR1 DFQATT and CDR2 SNEGSKA (reference sequence). The V end was cut by 8 bases, the J end by 3 bases, with 11 bases between. The CDR3 is 12 amino acids. DNA of the CDR3: TGCAGTACTAAACGGGGCTACAATGAGCAGTTCTTC. This codes for CSTKRGYNEQFF.

The CDR3 coding sequence is TGTGCCAGCAGCCTCAGGGTCCGACAGCCCCAGCATTTT. Translation gives CASSLRVRQPQHF. The chain carries TRBV28 and TRBJ1-5, with D possibly being TRBD1 (5 bases). Per the germline V gene, CDR1 is MDHEN and CDR2 is SYDVKM. This CDR3 has 13 amino acids. V lost 6 bases to trimming and J lost 7 bases, with 13 bases between them.

This clonotype was counted ten times or more. V is TRBV27 and J is TRBJ2-3, with 7 bases matching TRBD1. After removal of 6 bases from V and 2 bases from J, the junction contained 8 bases not matched to a gene. The germline gives CDR1 MNHEY, CDR2 SMNVEV (reference sequence). This CDR3 has 15 amino acids. The CDR3 sequence is CASRSPGQITDTQYF. The DNA for the CDR3 is TGTGCCAGCAGATCTCCGGGACAGATCACAGATACGCAGTATTTT.

The CDR3: CASSEYPSEAFF. The CDR3 DNA follows: TGTGCCAGCAGCGAATATCCGTCTGAAGCTTTCTTT. This rearrangement joins TRBV11-2 to TRBJ1-1; D remains unclear. Germline V lookup: CDR1 SGHAT, CDR2 FQNNGV. Between the trimmed V and J ends, which lost 5 bases and 6 bases, there was a span of 10 bases. CDR3 size: 12 residues.

This clonotype was picked up many times. This sequence joins TRBV27 and TRBJ2-4, with 7 bases lining up with TRBD1. V lost 0 bases to trimming and J lost 8 bases; unmatched junction nucleotides: 10. Germline V gene sequence: CDR1 MNHEY, CDR2 SMNVEV (reference sequence). This CDR3 spans 16 amino acids. The CDR3 loop reads CASSLSTQGVIHIQYF. The CDR3 bases are TGTGCCAGCAGTTTATCGACCCAGGGGGTGATTCACATTCAGTACTTC.

This clonotype has at least ten counts. The gene calls are TRBV7-2 and TRBJ1-4, with 8 bases identical to TRBD1. V gave up 4 bases and J gave up 8 bases; unmatched junction bases: 6. CDR1 and CDR2 from the germline V gene are SGHTA and FQGNSA. CDR3 length: 14 amino acids. The CDR3 is CASSSDRVNEKLFF. CDR3 nucleotides: TGTGCCAGCAGCTCGGACAGGGTTAACGAAAAACTGTTTTTT.

The chain joins TRBV12-3 or TRBV12-4 to TRBJ1-3; the D is unclear. Trimming shortened V by 3 bases and J by 4 bases, and 7 bases separated the two germline ends. The CDR3 is made up of 13 amino acids. CDR3 DNA sequence: TGTGCCAGCAGTTTCTCGGGCGGAAACACCATATATTTT. Translating gives CASSFSGGNTIYF.

The chain employs TRBV10-3 and TRBJ2-1, with D possibly being TRBD2 (6 bases). This CDR3 has 14 amino acids. Germline lookup yields CDR1 ENHRY and CDR2 SYGVKD. The V and J ends lost 1 base and 7 bases respectively, with 11 bases between them. The CDR3 nucleotides read TGTGCCATCAGTGAGTATGGCGGGGTTAATGAGCAGTTCTTC. This translates into CAISEYGGVNEQFF.

The chain has TRBV6-1 and TRBJ2-5; D perhaps matches TRBD2 (6 bases). V lost 6 bases to trimming and J lost 1 base, with 18 bases between them. CDR3 length: 16 residues. Looked up from germline, CDR1 is MNHNS and CDR2 is SASEGT. The CDR3 region has the DNA TGTGCCAGCAGCCGCCGGGGTGTAGCGGCCCAAGAGACCCAGTACTTC. Amino acids: CASSRRGVAAQETQYF.

At least ten counts were recorded for this clonotype. This chain joins TRBV28 and TRBJ2-7, with TRBD2 matching 7 bases. The germline V gene has CDR1 MDHEN and CDR2 SYDVKM. This CDR3 is built from 15 residues. The J segment lost 7 bases and the V segment lost 2 bases, leaving 11 bases of the junction unmatched. In nucleotides, the CDR3 is TGTGCCAGCAGTTTACTAGCGGCACCCCCTCGGGAGCAGTACTTC. This translates into CASSLLAAPPREQYF.

Concerning this clonotype itself: A much larger clonotype is one base distant, so this may be a read error. This sequence joins TRBV15 and TRBJ2-5; 7 positions match TRBD1. This CDR3 has 15 residues. Germline V lookup: CDR1 LNHNV, CDR2 YYDKDF (reference sequence). CDR3 DNA sequence: TGTACCACCAGCGGACGACAGGGAACTTGGGAGACCCAGTACTTC. As protein: CTTSGRQGTWETQYF.

The rearrangement links TRBV5-8 to TRBJ1-5; 9 bases are a match to TRBD1. Trimming at V came to 2 bases and at J to 3 bases, leaving 18 bases not matched to a gene. This CDR3 is built from 20 residues. CDR1 and CDR2 (germline): SGHTS, YDEGEE. For the CDR3, the DNA is TGTGCCAGCAGCTTTTCGGCTCGCGACGCCGGGACAGGGCCCAATCAGCCCCAGCATTTT. This gives the protein CASSFSARDAGTGPNQPQHF.

V usage is TRBV19 and J usage is TRBJ1-5; D is unclear. The CDR3 runs 16 residues. V was shortened by 1 base and J by 8 bases, with 18 bases between the two germline ends. The germline gives CDR1 LNHDA, CDR2 SQIVND (reference sequence). The CDR3 DNA sequence: TGTGCCAGTAGTATAGGTTTTCGGGGAGGAGGTGAGCCCCAGCATTTT. Its translation is CASSIGFRGGGEPQHF.

This clonotype was picked up many times. This chain uses TRBV28 with TRBJ1-5; 7 positions agree with TRBD1. The CDR3 sequence is 14 residues long. The junction had 7 bases not matched to a gene; V was cut back by 5 bases and J by 6 bases. Germline CDR1 is MDHEN and CDR2 is SYDVKM. The CDR3 is CASSPTGVVQPQHF. The CDR3, as DNA: TGTGCCAGCAGTCCAACAGGGGTGGTTCAGCCCCAGCATTTT.

The sample holds many counts of this clonotype. V usage is TRBV24-1 and J usage is TRBJ1-5, with D tentatively TRBD1 (5 bases). CDR1 and CDR2 (germline): KGHDR, SFDVKD. V dropped 1 base and J dropped 5 bases, with 14 bases sitting between them. The CDR3 contains 16 residues. The CDR3 spells CATSDLSNRCHQPQHF. CDR3 DNA sequence: TGTGCCACCAGTGATTTAAGCAACAGGTGTCATCAGCCCCAGCATTTT.

The CDR3 bases are TGTGCCAGCAGCAGAGGTAGTTGGGAGTCCTACGAGCAGTACTTC. This translates into CASSRGSWESYEQYF. The V and J genes are TRBV14 and TRBJ2-7; D is perhaps TRBD2 (5 bases). The CDR3 covers 15 residues. Trimming removed 5 bases from V and 1 base from J, with 15 bases in between. CDR1 and CDR2 (germline): SGHDN, FVKESK.

J is TRBJ2-1 and V is TRBV2; D is unresolved. The CDR3 runs 12 residues. Germline CDR1 and CDR2: SNHLY and FYNNEI. V lost 6 bases to trimming and J lost 7 bases, with 10 bases between them. CDR3 bases: TGTGCCAGCAGCCAGGCCGGGAATGAGCAGTTCTTC. This codes for CASSQAGNEQFF.

The chain uses TRBV19 and TRBJ1-1; 7 nucleotides align to TRBD1. V lost 3 bases and J lost 0; bases outside the gene matches: 4. CDR3 length equals 15 residues. CDR1 is LNHDA, CDR2 SQIVND, per germline (reference sequence). This CDR3 reads CASSMVDRLNTEAFF. CDR3 DNA: TGTGCCAGTAGTATGGTGGACAGGTTGAACACTGAAGCTTTCTTT.

This clonotype showed up just a few times. This chain connects TRBV6-2 or TRBV6-3 to TRBJ1-5; D unclear. Trimming removed 5 bases at V and 6 bases at J, with 14 bases between. The CDR3 contains 14 residues. CDR1 is MNHEY, CDR2 SVGEGT, per germline. CDR3 sequence: CASSVGWEGQPQHF. In DNA, the CDR3 is TGTGCCAGCAGTGTTGGTTGGGAGGGTCAGCCCCAGCATTTT.

This clonotype was recorded at least ten times. The CDR3 loop is CASSLESVVPGTQYF. CDR3 DNA sequence: TGTGCCAGCAGCTTAGAATCGGTCGTACCAGGGACCCAGTACTTC. The chain uses TRBV11-2 and TRBJ2-5; D is unclear. V lost 0 bases to trimming and J lost 7 bases, with 15 bases between them. The V gene's germline CDR1 is SGHAT and CDR2 FQNNGV. The CDR3 has 15 residues.

V is TRBV19 and J is TRBJ2-2; D not resolved. V shed 5 bases and J shed 3 bases, with 7 bases lying between them. CDR3 length equals 13 residues. Germline assignment: CDR1 LNHDA and CDR2 SQIVND (reference sequence). CDR3 in amino acids: CASSPRYTGELFF. CDR3 nucleotide sequence: TGTGCCAGTAGTCCGCGTTACACCGGGGAGCTGTTTTTT.

This chain links TRBV28 with TRBJ2-7; 13 bases match TRBD2. J lost 7 bases, V lost 5 bases, and 8 bases had no gene match. The CDR3 covers 15 residues. CDR1 and CDR2 (germline): MDHEN, SYDVKM. The CDR3 bases are TGTGCCAGCAGTACTTGGACTAGCGGGAGAGTTGAGCAGTACTTC. Amino acids: CASSTWTSGRVEQYF.

This clonotype has at least ten counts. This chain uses TRBV11-2 with TRBJ1-1; possibly TRBD1 for D (6 bases). The CDR3 is 14 amino acids. Germline values: CDR1 SGHAT, CDR2 FQNNGV. Deletions cut 4 bases from V and 0 bases from J, with 9 bases between. CDR3 sequence reads: CASSYGQMNTEAFF. CDR3 in DNA: TGTGCCAGCAGCTATGGACAGATGAACACTGAAGCTTTCTTT.

The V and J genes are TRBV2 and TRBJ2-2; the D call may be TRBD1 or TRBD2 (5 bases each). The CDR3 is 14 residues long. Germline CDR1 SNHLY, CDR2 FYNNEI. V was clipped by 8 bases and J by 6 bases, with 16 bases between them. CDR3 nucleotide sequence: TGTGCCAGCCTCCGGGGCCATCCCCCCGGGGAGCTGTTTTTT. This gives the protein CASLRGHPPGELFF.

This chain uses TRBV18 with TRBJ1-3; D is uncertain. Germline values: CDR1 KGHSH, CDR2 LQKENI. The V end lost 6 bases, the J end lost 2 bases, and 17 bases lay between the germline ends. The CDR3 sequence is 16 residues long. The CDR3 nucleotides are TGTGCCAGCTCCCCCTTGGGTCCGGCGACTGGAAACACCATATATTTT. Protein: CASSPLGPATGNTIYF.